The entry below describes one T cell receptor (beta chain). Antigen: not known. Trimming removed 1 base at V and 0 bases at J, with 11 bases between. Per germline, CDR1 SGHVS and CDR2 FQNEAQ. The CDR3 totals 16 residues. The sample belongs to a study of T cell repertoires in cytomegalovirus infection. Overall study results and limits: HLA-C-restricted, CMV-specific TCR beta clonotypes were dominant ex vivo.

In TCRdb, the reads were re-called with MiXCR into one record per CDR3 protein. The sample comprises 110,000 or so distinct CDR3 sequences, about 33% of which are singletons, and less than 45% rests with the top ten. The rearrangement links TRBV7-8 to TRBJ2-3; TRBD2 might be the D (7 bases). The sequencing used CD8+ T cells from cultured PBMCs, collected from culture after CMV antigen stimulation. This sequence originates from a human donor in good health (CMV status not recorded). Some clones in this sample may be carry-over from other donors' samples. The CDR3 spells CASSLVGGVSTDTQYF. CDR3 DNA: TGTGCCAGCAGCTTAGTAGGGGGGGTTAGCACAGATACGCAGTATTTT.